Below are 16 T cell receptor beta chains sequenced from a single sample in a study of shared clonotypes between healthy human individuals. Using immunoSEQ multiplex PCR, the repertoire was profiled, and TCRdb retains in-frame clones only, with some absent. The sample yields a few million clones, about 90% seen once. Material for sequencing was naive CD4+ T cells from PBMCs. The subset here: CD45RA+ positively selected. The receptors derive from a man aged 18 to 35 in good health. Some clones in this sample may be carry-over from other donors' samples.

The chain combines TRBV5-1 with TRBJ1-1; D call uncertain. From germline, CDR1 is SGHRS and CDR2 YFSETQ. V lost 0 bases and J lost 6, with 12 bases in between. The CDR3 is 14 amino acids. The CDR3 coding sequence is TGCGCCAGCAGCTTGGCCACTGTTGGTGCTGAAGCTTTCTTT. Protein sequence: CASSLATVGAEAFF.

This clone was counted once. This chain joins TRBV5-4 and TRBJ2-6; maybe TRBD1 (6 bases). The CDR3 runs 16 residues. CDR1 and CDR2 from the germline V gene are SGHNT and YYREEE (reference sequence). The V end was cut by 4 bases, the J end by 2 bases, with 13 bases between. DNA for the CDR3: TGTGCCAGCAGCCCCCTAGGGGGAACTGGGGCCAACGTCCTGACTTTC. Amino acid sequence: CASSPLGGTGANVLTF.

Only one count was recorded for this clone. This chain links TRBV7-2 with TRBJ1-2, with D possibly being TRBD1 (5 bases). The ends were cut back, 2 bases at V and 5 bases at J, with 6 bases in the middle. The CDR3 totals 12 residues. The germline V gene has CDR1 SGHTA and CDR2 FQGNSA. The DNA for the CDR3 is TGTGCCAGCAGCTTAAGACAGTATGGCTACACCTTC. Translation: CASSLRQYGYTF.

The chain joins TRBV11-2 to TRBJ2-3; unclear D gene. Trimming took 5 bases from V and 2 from J, leaving 17 bases between them. This CDR3 comprises 16 residues. Germline CDR1 reads SGHAT; CDR2 reads FQNNGV. The CDR3 reads CASSIRSKGVTDTQYF. CDR3 bases: TGTGCCAGCAGCATTCGGTCGAAAGGAGTCACAGATACGCAGTATTTT.

The chain uses TRBV4-1 and TRBJ2-1; D gene uncertain. CDR1 is MGHRA, CDR2 YSYEKL, per germline. Between the trimmed V and J ends, which lost 3 bases and 9 bases, there was a span of 15 bases. The CDR3 spans 14 residues. DNA for the CDR3: TGCGCCAGCAGCCACATCGGTAGATGGTTTGAGCAGTTCTTC. It specifies CASSHIGRWFEQFF.

The chain links TRBV6-5 to TRBJ2-5, with 7 bases lining up with TRBD1. CDR1 MNHEY and CDR2 SVGAGI come from the germline V gene. The CDR3 spans 16 residues. J was trimmed by 10 bases and V by 6 bases; bases with no gene match: 20. The CDR3 nucleotides are TGTGCCAGCAGCTACCACAGGGGACCCCCCCCGAGTAGCCAGTACTTC. It translates to CASSYHRGPPPSSQYF.

CDR3 residues: CASSLLPPDTQYF. CDR3 sequence (DNA): TGTGCCAGCAGCTTACTCCCCCCAGATACGCAGTATTTT. The chain couples TRBV7-9 to TRBJ2-3; D uncertain. The V gene's germline CDR1 is SEHNR and CDR2 FQNEAQ (reference sequence). The germline V and J ends were trimmed by 2 bases and 4 bases, with 7 bases remaining between them. This CDR3 is 13 amino acids long. Full variable domain (outside the CDR3, taken from reference TRBV7-9 and TRBJ2-3): DTGVSQNPRHKITKRGQNVTFRCDPISEHNRLYWYRQTLGQGPEFLTYFQNEAQLEKSRLLSDRFSAERPKGSFSTLEIQRTEQGDSAMYLCASSLLPPDTQYFGPGTRLTVL.

V usage is TRBV7-2 and J usage is TRBJ2-7; 8 bases match TRBD1. The CDR3 is 14 residues long. CDR1 and CDR2 (germline): SGHTA, FQGNSA. V lost 3 bases and J lost 6; bases outside the gene matches: 7. The CDR3 DNA is TGTGCCAGCAGCTTGATAAGACAGGGGCCCGAGCAGTACTTC. Translation gives CASSLIRQGPEQYF.

V gene TRBV6-5 combines with J gene TRBJ2-5; 11 nucleotides match TRBD1. The CDR3 is 15 residues long. Germline V gene sequence: CDR1 MNHEY, CDR2 SVGAGI. J lost 7 bases, V lost 3 bases, and 7 bases had no gene match. CDR3 protein: CASSYYGQGARTQYF. CDR3 sequence (DNA): TGTGCCAGCAGTTATTATGGACAGGGGGCTAGGACCCAGTACTTC.

This chain joins TRBV15 and TRBJ1-3; 9 bases agree with TRBD1. This CDR3 is built from 17 residues. J was trimmed by 4 bases and V by 3 bases; bases with no gene match: 10. Germline assignment: CDR1 LNHNV and CDR2 YYDKDF (reference sequence). This CDR3 reads CATSRAPGQGSGNTIYF. The CDR3 nucleotides are TGTGCCACCAGCAGGGCTCCGGGACAGGGATCCGGAAACACCATATATTTT.

The chain uses TRBV5-1 and TRBJ2-5, with TRBD2 matching over 15 bases. V lost 0 bases to trimming and J lost 5 bases; unmatched junction nucleotides: 11. The germline V gene encodes CDR1 SGHRS and CDR2 YFSETQ. This CDR3 has 19 residues. The CDR3: CASSLVGLAGGSWAETQYF. CDR3 bases: TGCGCCAGCAGCTTGGTGGGACTAGCGGGAGGAAGCTGGGCGGAGACCCAGTACTTC. Based on the CDR3 plus reference TRBV5-1 and TRBJ2-5, the full variable domain is KAGVTQTPRYLIKTRGQQVTLSCSPISGHRSVSWYQQTPGQGLQFLFEYFSETQRNKGNFPGRFSGRQFSNSRSEMNVSTLELGDSALYLCASSLVGLAGGSWAETQYFGPGTRLLVL.

The J gene is TRBJ2-2, the V gene TRBV5-8; D unclear. The CDR3 totals 12 residues. CDR1 and CDR2 from the germline V gene are SGHTS and YDEGEE. With 0 bases removed from V and 8 bases from J, the gap between germline ends came to 5 bases. CDR3 in amino acids: CASSLGRGELFF. Here the CDR3 DNA reads TGTGCCAGCAGCTTGGGGAGAGGGGAGCTGTTTTTT.

The CDR3 DNA is TGTGCCAGCAGCGTAGGGCAGACCAATGAGCAGTTCTTC. Amino acids: CASSVGQTNEQFF. This sequence joins TRBV9 and TRBJ2-1; D unresolved. Germline CDR1 reads SGDLS; CDR2 reads YYNGEE. V lost 0 bases and J 6 bases, leaving 7 bases between the germline ends. The length of the CDR3 is 13 residues.

This clone was recorded once. This chain joins TRBV7-9 and TRBJ1-2, with 8 bases lining up with TRBD1. V lost 1 base, J lost 8 bases, and 6 bases stayed unmatched. This CDR3 spans 14 amino acids. CDR1 is SEHNR and CDR2 is FQNEAQ in the germline V gene (reference sequence). The CDR3 DNA sequence: TGTGCCAGCAGCTTAGTAGGACAGGGAAAAGGCTACACCTTC. It translates to CASSLVGQGKGYTF.

For this clone: At the DNA level, this CDR3 is encoded by other sequences in the same sample as well. The V call is TRBV7-2, the J call TRBJ2-5, with 8 bases matching TRBD1. The CDR3 covers 13 residues. Looked up from germline, CDR1 is SGHTA and CDR2 is FQGNSA. V was pared by 1 base and J by 5 bases, with 0 bases of the junction left unmatched. CDR3 coding DNA: TGTGCCAGCAGCTTAGACAGGGGGGAGACCCAGTACTTC. Residues: CASSLDRGETQYF. The full variable domain, its missing parts supplied by reference TRBV7-2 and TRBJ2-5, is GAGVSQSPSNKVTEKGKDVELRCDPISGHTALYWYRQSLGQGLEFLIYFQGNSAPDKSGLPSDRFSAERTGGSVSTLTIQRTQQEDSAVYLCASSLDRGETQYFGPGTRLLVL.

The V gene is TRBV30, the J gene TRBJ2-1; 11 bases are shared with TRBD1. CDR3 length: 20 amino acids. Trimming took 1 base from V and 0 from J; bases not matched to a gene: 14. Germline V gene lookup returns CDR1 GTSNPN and CDR2 SVGIG (reference sequence). The CDR3 DNA reads TGTGCCTGGAGTGCCCTACCAGGGACAGGGGGAGCCACCTCCTACAATGAGCAGTTCTTC. As protein: CAWSALPGTGGATSYNEQFF. The variable domain in full, with the rest retrieved from reference TRBV30 and TRBJ2-1, is SQTIHQWPATLVQPVGSPLSLECTVEGTSNPNLYWYRQAAGRGLQLLFYSVGIGQISSEVPQNLSASRPQDRQFILSSKKLLLSDSGFYLCAWSALPGTGGATSYNEQFFGPGTRLTVL.